These 20 T cell receptor beta chains originate from one sample sequenced in a study of shared clonotypes between healthy human individuals. Terminally differentiated effector memory CD45RA+ cells were left out of the naive CD8 fraction, which was CD45RO-negative and positively selected for CCR7. Profiled with immunoSEQ multiplex PCR; TCRdb holds only in-frame clones, not every one. The sample contains about 2 million clones, less than 95% of which appear only once. The sample consisted of naive CD8+ T cells sorted from blood. Receptors were obtained from a man aged 18 to 30 in good health.

The gene calls are TRBV4-1 and TRBJ1-1; maybe TRBD1 (5 bases). Deletions cut 3 bases from V and 8 bases from J, with 10 bases between. CDR1 and CDR2 from the germline V gene are MGHRA and YSYEKL. CDR3 length: 12 amino acids. The CDR3 spells CASSHTGAEAFF. CDR3 nucleotides: TGCGCCAGCAGCCACACAGGAGCCGAAGCTTTCTTT.

This rearrangement joins TRBV13 to TRBJ2-2; 10 nucleotides align to TRBD1. CDR1 PRHDT and CDR2 FYEKMQ come from the germline V gene (reference sequence). With 5 bases clipped from V and 7 bases from J, the junction kept 4 bases outside the gene matches. The CDR3 runs 14 residues. CDR3 sequence (DNA): TGTGCCAGCAGCCCCGGGACAGGGGACGGGGAGCTGTTTTTT. Translated: CASSPGTGDGELFF.

The chain uses TRBV15 and TRBJ2-1, with D possibly TRBD1 on 5 matching bases. The CDR3 consists of 13 residues. Trimming took off 5 bases at V and 7 bases at J, with 12 bases between the two ends. Germline V lookup: CDR1 LNHNV, CDR2 YYDKDF (reference sequence). CDR3 DNA: TGTGCCACCAGCCCCGTAAGGGGAAATGAGCAGTTCTTC. It yields the protein CATSPVRGNEQFF.

J is TRBJ1-2 and V is TRBV27; D may be TRBD1 (5 bases). This CDR3 contains 15 residues. CDR1 is MNHEY, CDR2 SMNVEV, per germline (reference sequence). V was shortened by 5 bases and J by 4 bases, with 17 bases between the two germline ends. CDR3 protein: CASSPVGQGLYGYTF. CDR3 DNA sequence: TGTGCCAGCAGTCCGGTTGGGCAGGGACTCTATGGCTACACCTTC.

The chain combines TRBV27 with TRBJ2-1; D possibly matches TRBD1 or TRBD2 (5 bases each). V was cut by 2 bases and J by 7 bases, with 9 bases left in between. Germline values: CDR1 MNHEY, CDR2 SMNVEV (reference sequence). The CDR3 runs 13 residues. CDR3 DNA sequence: TGTGCCAGCAGTTTAATCAGGGAGAATGAGCAGTTCTTC. This sequence encodes CASSLIRENEQFF.

The chain uses TRBV4-3 and TRBJ2-3; the D gene is possibly TRBD2 (5 bases). The CDR3 extends over 15 amino acids. The germline CDR1 and CDR2 sequences are LGHNA and YSLEER. The V end was cut by 1 base, the J end by 9 bases, with 17 bases between. The CDR3 DNA is TGCGCCAGCAGCCAAGTCTTTTTAGGAGGTTCAACGCAGTATTTT. Its translation: CASSQVFLGGSTQYF.

The chain joins TRBV10-3 to TRBJ2-5; D gene uncertain. CDR3 length equals 15 residues. V lost 6 bases to trimming and J lost 0 bases, with 14 bases between them. In germline, CDR1 is ENHRY, CDR2 SYGVKD. The CDR3 DNA reads as TGTGCCATCAGCCCTGGGAACTTATACCAAGAGACCCAGTACTTC. Amino acid sequence: CAISPGNLYQETQYF.

For this clone: The junction departs from the called germline gene at one end, perhaps through a read error. The genes are TRBV28 and TRBJ1-4; D unresolved. The germline gives CDR1 MDHEN, CDR2 SYDVKM. The length of the CDR3 is 13 residues. CDR3 amino acids: CASSSVTKEKLFF. The DNA of the CDR3 is TGTGCCAGCAGTTCTGTGACTAAGGAAAAACTGTTTTTT.

This clone was observed once. The chain uses TRBV2 and TRBJ2-7; D gene ambiguous. The CDR3 length is 14 residues. Germline V gene data show CDR1 as SNHLY and CDR2 as FYNNEI. Trimming shortened V by 2 bases and J by 1 base, and 9 bases separated the two germline ends. Written as DNA, the CDR3 is TGTGCCAGCAGTGAACACGGGCAATCCTACGAGCAGTACTTC. It translates to CASSEHGQSYEQYF.

The V gene is TRBV19, the J gene TRBJ2-2, with D possibly being TRBD2 (6 bases). This CDR3 has 16 amino acids. Trimming left V 3 bases short and J 2 bases short, with 13 bases between. Germline CDR1 LNHDA, CDR2 SQIVND (reference sequence). The CDR3 is CASSMGGTPNTGELFF. CDR3 in DNA: TGTGCCAGTAGTATGGGGGGAACCCCTAACACCGGGGAGCTGTTTTTT.

V and J are TRBV19 and TRBJ2-2; 15 nucleotides line up with TRBD2. The CDR3 runs 20 residues. Germline assignment: CDR1 LNHDA and CDR2 SQIVND (reference sequence). The V gene end was trimmed by 8 bases and the J gene end by 2 bases; junction bases not matched to a gene: 15. The CDR3 here is CASQDSQGLAGGPNTGELFF. Written as DNA, the CDR3 is TGTGCCAGTCAGGACTCCCAGGGACTAGCGGGAGGCCCTAACACCGGGGAGCTGTTTTTT.

The rearrangement uses TRBV7-9 and TRBJ1-1; D ambiguous. The germline V gene encodes CDR1 SEHNR and CDR2 FQNEAQ (reference sequence). V was pared by 4 bases and J by 8 bases, with 14 bases between. The CDR3 has 13 residues. DNA of the CDR3: TGTGCCAGCAGCTATCCCCCCGATCCGGAAGCTTTCTTT. This translates into CASSYPPDPEAFF.

The rearrangement uses TRBV2 and TRBJ2-3; no clear D. Germline lookup yields CDR1 SNHLY and CDR2 FYNNEI. This CDR3 is built from 13 residues. With 4 bases removed from V and 4 bases from J, the gap between germline ends came to 9 bases. The CDR3 loop is CASSASIADTQYF. CDR3 nucleotide sequence: TGTGCCAGCAGTGCCTCTATCGCAGATACGCAGTATTTT.

The chain has TRBV2 and TRBJ2-7, with D unclear. Germline V gene sequence: CDR1 SNHLY, CDR2 FYNNEI. V was clipped by 0 bases and J by 2 bases, with 8 bases between them. This CDR3 has 14 residues. CDR3 region: CASSEAPPTYEQYF. Written as DNA, the CDR3 is TGTGCCAGCAGTGAAGCCCCTCCTACCTACGAGCAGTACTTC.

This rearrangement joins TRBV10-2 to TRBJ1-5, with a possible D match to TRBD1 (6 bases). Deletions cut 6 bases from V and 0 bases from J, with 18 bases between. CDR1 and CDR2 from the germline V gene are WSHSY and SAAADI. The CDR3 has 17 residues. The CDR3 DNA follows: TGCGCCAGCAGCGACCCTCTGAGACAGGTTAGCAATCAGCCCCAGCATTTT. Translation gives CASSDPLRQVSNQPQHF.

The V and J genes are TRBV5-6 and TRBJ1-5; 11 positions match TRBD1. Germline CDR1 reads SGHDT; CDR2 reads YYEEEE. V gave up 1 base and J gave up 6 bases; unmatched junction bases: 9. CDR3 length: 17 amino acids. This CDR3 reads CASSLRSDRGPSQPQHF. The CDR3 nucleotides read TGTGCCAGCAGCTTGAGGTCGGACAGGGGGCCTTCTCAGCCCCAGCATTTT. Full variable domain (outside the CDR3, taken from reference TRBV5-6 and TRBJ1-5): DAGVTQSPTHLIKTRGQQVTLRCSPKSGHDTVSWYQQALGQGPQFIFQYYEEEERQRGNFPDRFSGHQFPNYSSELNVNALLLGDSALYLCASSLRSDRGPSQPQHFGDGTRLSIL.

The genes are TRBV6-5 and TRBJ1-6; 9 nucleotides align to TRBD1. Germline V gives CDR1 MNHEY, CDR2 SVGAGI. J lost 10 bases, V lost 7 bases, and 11 bases had no gene match. The CDR3 totals 15 residues. The CDR3 sequence is CASTTSGTGSSPLHF. The CDR3 bases are TGTGCCAGCACCACGTCCGGGACAGGGTCCTCACCCCTCCACTTT.

Only one count was recorded for this clone. The V and J genes are TRBV19 and TRBJ1-2; the D gene is possibly TRBD1 (6 bases). Between the trimmed V and J ends, which lost 3 bases and 3 bases, there was a span of 17 bases. The germline CDR1 and CDR2 sequences are LNHDA and SQIVND (reference sequence). The CDR3 extends over 16 amino acids. The CDR3 DNA follows: TGTGCCAGTAGTATTTGGGGGCAGGGGCAGGACTATGGCTACACCTTC. It codes for CASSIWGQGQDYGYTF.

This clone was picked up one time. The same CDR3 arises from other DNA sequences in this sample as well. V is TRBV30 and J is TRBJ2-7; no reliable D call. The CDR3 has 13 residues. Trimming took 0 bases from V and 0 from J, leaving 6 bases between them. The germline gives CDR1 GTSNPN, CDR2 SVGIG (reference sequence). The chain's CDR3 is CAWSVLSSYEQYF. The CDR3 bases are TGTGCCTGGAGTGTACTGAGCTCCTACGAGCAGTACTTC.

As regards this clone: Other nucleotide sequences in the sample specify the same CDR3. The chain joins TRBV7-9 to TRBJ2-3; the D is unclear. The V end lost 5 bases, the J end lost 2 bases, and 5 bases lay between the germline ends. Germline lookup yields CDR1 SEHNR and CDR2 FQNEAQ (reference sequence). This CDR3 region has 12 residues. The CDR3 protein is CASSPYTDTQYF. For the CDR3, the DNA is TGTGCCAGCAGCCCGTACACAGATACGCAGTATTTT. Combining the CDR3 with reference TRBV7-9 and TRBJ2-3 gives the whole variable domain DTGVSQNPRHKITKRGQNVTFRCDPISEHNRLYWYRQTLGQGPEFLTYFQNEAQLEKSRLLSDRFSAERPKGSFSTLEIQRTEQGDSAMYLCASSPYTDTQYFGPGTRLTVL.